Listed below are T cell receptor beta chains from one sample, sequenced in a study of T cells in pancreatic ductal adenocarcinoma. This table comes from immunoSEQ multiplex PCR, and its TCRdb copy is limited to in-frame clones, with some not included. The sample has tens of thousands of clones; over 85% are singletons. The specimen was PBMCs. These receptors originate from a human donor with pancreatic ductal adenocarcinoma. The CDR3 runs from the conserved cysteine through the conserved F or W. The D gene is left open where the match is weak. Size values are once, few and many counts, or a class for expanded clones, and some rows have none.

J	V	size	D	CDR3	DNA
TRBJ1-2	TRBV6-5	.	.	CASSATGTKYGYTF	TGTGCCAGCAGTGCGACCGGGACAAAGTATGGCTACACCTTC
TRBJ2-7	TRBV5-5	.	TRBD2	CASSASEVLAGGRGEQYF	TGTGCCAGCAGCGCGTCGGAGGTGCTAGCGGGAGGGCGAGGGGAGCAGTACTTC
TRBJ2-1	TRBV2	.	.	CASRAGTYNEQFF	TGTGCCAGCAGGGCGGGCACGTACAATGAGCAGTTCTTC
TRBJ2-1	TRBV27	.	TRBD2	CACSGLAGRGYNEQFF	TGTGCCTGCAGCGGGCTAGCGGGGAGGGGTTACAATGAGCAGTTCTTC
TRBJ1-2	TRBV7-2	.	TRBD1	CASSLDRGGYGYTF	TGTGCCAGCAGCCTGGACAGGGGAGGCTATGGCTACACCTTC
TRBJ2-7	TRBV4-1	once	TRBD2	CASSGGTSGYEQYF	TGCGCCAGCAGCGGGGGGACTAGCGGCTACGAGCAGTACTTC
TRBJ2-4	TRBV19	.	.	CASSIGGGASKNIQYF	TGTGCCAGTAGTATTGGAGGGGGCGCCTCCAAAAACATTCAGTACTTC
TRBJ1-2	TRBV2	.	.	CASSGGGAFYGYTF	TGTGCCAGCAGTGGTGGCGGGGCCTTTTATGGCTACACCTTC
TRBJ2-3	TRBV9	once	.	CASSVGDTDTQYF	TGTGCCAGCAGCGTAGGAGACACAGATACGCAGTATTTT
TRBJ2-7	TRBV6-5	.	TRBD1	CASSYGQGAYEQYF	TGTGCCAGCAGTTACGGTCAGGGGGCCTACGAGCAGTACTTC
TRBJ2-5	TRBV29-1	once	.	CSVDSRAQETQYF	TGCAGCGTTGATTCCAGGGCTCAAGAGACCCAGTACTTC
TRBJ2-1	TRBV28	.	TRBD1	CASTGGWNEQFF	TGTGCCAGCACAGGGGGCTGGAATGAGCAGTTCTTC
TRBJ2-1	TRBV29-1	.	TRBD2	CSVAGGSSYNEQFF	TGCAGCGTTGCGGGCGGGAGCTCCTACAATGAGCAGTTCTTC
TRBJ1-6	TRBV30	.	.	CAWNLLGNSPLHF	TGTGCCTGGAACCTTCTGGGGAATTCACCCCTCCACTTT
TRBJ1-1	TRBV19	medium-sized	.	CASRGDMNTEAFF	TGTGCCAGTAGGGGGGACATGAACACTGAAGCTTTCTTT
TRBJ2-1	TRBV7-2	.	TRBD2	CASSLLAGGYNEQFF	TGTGCCAGCAGCCTACTAGCGGGTGGCTACAATGAGCAGTTCTTC
TRBJ1-4	TRBV7-2	.	.	CASSYSIGAGNEKLFF	TGTGCCAGCAGCTATTCAATTGGTGCAGGGAATGAAAAACTGTTTTTT
TRBJ2-4	TRBV27	.	.	CASSATRGPPGNIQYF	TGTGCCAGCAGCGCCACCCGAGGGCCTCCGGGAAACATTCAGTACTTC
TRBJ2-7	TRBV5-1	few	TRBD1	CASSQGDGPDSPFYEQYF	TGCGCCAGCAGCCAGGGGGACGGGCCTGACTCGCCCTTCTACGAGCAGTACTTC
TRBJ2-1	TRBV5-4	.	TRBD1	CASSEGQGYNEQFF	TGTGCCAGCAGCGAGGGACAGGGGTACAATGAGCAGTTCTTC
TRBJ1-2	TRBV7-2	.	TRBD1	CASSRQGRNYGYTF	TGTGCCAGCAGCCGACAGGGGAGGAACTATGGCTACACCTTC
TRBJ2-1	TRBV27	.	.	CASSRGAVQFPGSYNEQFF	TGTGCCAGCTCTAGAGGGGCGGTCCAATTTCCTGGCTCCTACAATGAGCAGTTCTTC
TRBJ1-1	TRBV12-5	.	.	CASGLTHTGTEAFF	TGTGCTAGTGGTTTGACCCATACGGGCACTGAAGCTTTCTTT
TRBJ1-2	TRBV19	.	TRBD1	CASSTGTGVGGYTF	TGTGCCAGTAGTACCGGGACAGGGGTTGGAGGCTACACCTTC
TRBJ2-1	TRBV5-1	.	.	CASSLARTTYNEQFF	TGCGCCAGCAGCTTGGCCCGGACAACTTACAATGAGCAGTTCTTC
TRBJ1-1	TRBV18	.	.	CASSSAANTEAFF	TGTGCCAGCTCATCGGCGGCGAACACTGAAGCTTTCTTT
TRBJ2-1	TRBV30	.	TRBD1	CAWSVAALQGANEQFF	TGTGCCTGGAGCGTAGCCGCCTTACAGGGGGCTAATGAGCAGTTCTTC
TRBJ2-7	TRBV5-4	.	TRBD2	CASSRSGSGYEQYF	TGTGCCAGCAGCCGTAGCGGGAGTGGATACGAGCAGTACTTC
TRBJ2-1	TRBV7-2	.	TRBD2	CASSLGSGSRNEQFF	TGTGCCAGCAGCTTAGGAAGCGGGAGTCGGAATGAGCAGTTCTTC
TRBJ1-6	TRBV11-2	.	.	CASSSSAFNSPLHF	TGTGCCAGCAGCTCTTCAGCTTTTAATTCACCCCTCCACTTT
TRBJ2-4	TRBV5-1	.	.	CASSLPYATEKNIQYF	TGCGCCAGCAGCTTGCCCTACGCGACAGAAAAAAACATTCAGTACTTC
TRBJ2-7	TRBV28	.	.	CASSLRGRSSYEQYF	TGTGCCAGCAGTTTAAGGGGCAGGAGCTCCTACGAGCAGTACTTC
TRBJ1-3	TRBV5-5	few	.	CASSLGLQYGNTIYF	TGTGCCAGCAGCTTGGGTTTACAGTATGGAAACACCATATATTTT
TRBJ2-3	TRBV7-6	.	.	CASSLAAYGADTQYF	TGTGCCAGCAGCTTAGCGGCATATGGGGCAGATACGCAGTATTTT
TRBJ1-1	TRBV5-1	.	.	CASSLTITDTEAFF	TGCGCCAGCAGCTTGACGATTACAGACACTGAAGCTTTCTTT
TRBJ2-1	TRBV28	.	.	CASSLGTYNEQFF	TGTGCCAGCAGTTTGGGAACCTACAATGAGCAGTTCTTC
TRBJ1-2	TRBV18	.	.	CASSPNSIDGYTF	TGTGCCAGCTCACCGAACAGCATTGATGGCTACACCTTC
TRBJ1-4	TRBV4-3	.	TRBD1	CASSHELLQGRGEKLFF	TGCGCCAGCAGCCATGAGCTGCTACAGGGGCGAGGTGAAAAACTGTTTTTT
TRBJ2-3	TRBV7-6	.	.	CASSLRRGSDTQYF	TGTGCCAGCAGCTTACGGAGAGGGTCAGATACGCAGTATTTT
TRBJ1-2	TRBV27	.	.	CASSLTGRGYGYTF	TGTGCCAGCAGTTTAACAGGGCGTGGGTATGGCTACACCTTC
TRBJ1-4	TRBV10-3	once	.	CAISVPGEKLFF	TGTGCCATCAGTGTTCCTGGGGAAAAACTGTTTTTT
TRBJ2-3	TRBV30	.	TRBD2	CAWRPRLLAVSTDTQYF	TGTGCCTGGAGGCCCCGACTACTAGCGGTTAGCACAGATACGCAGTATTTT
TRBJ2-4	TRBV27	.	TRBD2	CASSWDRGGKNIQYF	TGTGCCAGCAGTTGGGACCGCGGGGGCAAAAACATTCAGTACTTC
TRBJ2-2	TRBV25-1	.	.	CATNRADGELFF	TGTGCCACAAACAGGGCAGACGGGGAGCTGTTTTTT
TRBJ1-5	TRBV5-5	.	TRBD1	CASSFMDRVDQPQHF	TGTGCCAGCAGCTTCATGGACAGGGTCGATCAGCCCCAGCATTTT
TRBJ2-1	TRBV7-9	.	.	CASSLPLVKLSYNEQFF	TGTGCCAGCAGCTTACCACTAGTTAAACTTTCCTACAATGAGCAGTTCTTC
TRBJ2-1	TRBV5-1	.	.	CASRAGQVGSSYNEQFF	TGCGCCAGCAGAGCGGGACAGGTCGGAAGCTCCTACAATGAGCAGTTCTTC
TRBJ2-7	TRBV9	.	TRBD2	CAADTGTRNYEQYF	TGTGCAGCAGACACCGGGACTAGGAACTACGAGCAGTACTTC
TRBJ2-3	TRBV4-1	.	.	CASSQVPSREDTQYF	TGCGCCAGCAGCCAAGTGCCCTCCAGGGAAGATACGCAGTATTTT
TRBJ1-1	TRBV5-1	.	.	CASSPGRVGNTEAFF	TGCGCCAGCAGCCCGGGGCGGGTGGGTAACACTGAAGCTTTCTTT
TRBJ2-2	TRBV7-2	.	.	CASSSHVAGELFF	TGTGCCAGCAGCTCGCACGTGGCCGGGGAGCTGTTTTTT